This note documents a single T cell receptor beta chain sequence. The germline gives CDR1 LNHDA, CDR2 SQIVND (reference sequence). The CDR3 loop spans 13 amino acids. V was pared by 3 bases and J by 3 bases, with 7 bases between. The PCR was carried out with 60 Vbeta primers and 13 Jbeta primers. The data were produced by immunoSEQ multiplex PCR, yet TCRdb's version contains in-frame clones alone and is incomplete. This sample's table reports more than 95,000 clones. The record originates from a study of cytomegalovirus exposure and HLA in healthy donors. The receptor was derived from a man in his forties or fifties in good health and CMV-seronegative. This sequence joins TRBV19 and TRBJ2-3; no clear D. The sequenced material came from PBMCs. CDR3 bases: TGTGCCAGTAGTATGTACAGAACAGATACGCAGTATTTT. Amino acid sequence: CASSMYRTDTQYF.